A selection of T cell receptor beta chains follows, all from one sample in a study of shared clonotypes between healthy human individuals. Using immunoSEQ multiplex PCR, the repertoire was profiled, and TCRdb retains in-frame clones only, with some absent. The sample records about 2.3 million clones, 80% to 95% being singletons. Sequencing was carried out using naive CD4+ T cells from PBMCs. The receptors here all came from a man in his late teens or twenties in good health. Some clones in this sample may be carry-over from other donors' samples. Each CDR3 is given with its conserved first and last residue. Fields, in order: CDR3 DNA, CDR3 protein, J gene, D gene, V gene, clone size. A D gene is named only where the DNA matches it firmly. The size entry is marked missing in some rows and otherwise reads once, few, many or a size class.

CDR3nt: TGTGCCAGCAGTTACGGGTCCCTCCACTTT
CDR3aa: CASSYGSLHF
j_gene: TRBJ1-6
d_gene: .
v_gene: TRBV2
abundance: few

CDR3nt: TGTGCCACCAGCACCCCGGGACAGCACTACGAGCAGTACTTC
CDR3aa: CATSTPGQHYEQYF
j_gene: TRBJ2-7
d_gene: TRBD1
v_gene: TRBV15
abundance: .

CDR3nt: TGCGCCAGCAGCCAAGATCGAGGTCCTTATGGCGGGGAGCTGTTTTTT
CDR3aa: CASSQDRGPYGGELFF
j_gene: TRBJ2-2
d_gene: .
v_gene: TRBV4-1
abundance: .

CDR3nt: TGTGCCAGCAGCTTAGGGTTATCGCTAGCGGGAACGGCTGAGCAGTTCTTC
CDR3aa: CASSLGLSLAGTAEQFF
j_gene: TRBJ2-1
d_gene: TRBD2
v_gene: TRBV7-9
abundance: once

CDR3nt: TGTGCCAGCAGCGAACAGGGCGGAAACACTGAAGCTTTCTTT
CDR3aa: CASSEQGGNTEAFF
j_gene: TRBJ1-1
d_gene: .
v_gene: TRBV6-1
abundance: .

CDR3nt: TGTGCCAGCAGTCCACGGGGGTTCGGGGAGCTGTTTTTT
CDR3aa: CASSPRGFGELFF
j_gene: TRBJ2-2
d_gene: .
v_gene: TRBV6-5
abundance: .

CDR3nt: TGTGCCAGCAGACAAGACACCCGCTTCTATGGCTACACCTTC
CDR3aa: CASRQDTRFYGYTF
j_gene: TRBJ1-2
d_gene: .
v_gene: TRBV11-2
abundance: .

CDR3nt: TGTGCCAGCAGCATGAGGACAGGGGATTACGAGCAGTACTTC
CDR3aa: CASSMRTGDYEQYF
j_gene: TRBJ2-7
d_gene: TRBD1
v_gene: TRBV7-2
abundance: .

CDR3nt: TGTGCCAGCAGCAAGGGACTAGGAGTGCGGGAGACCCAGTACTTC
CDR3aa: CASSKGLGVRETQYF
j_gene: TRBJ2-5
d_gene: .
v_gene: TRBV21-1
abundance: .

CDR3nt: TGTGCCAGCAGCTTAGACGGGTGGCAGAGACTTGGAAACACCATATATTTT
CDR3aa: CASSLDGWQRLGNTIYF
j_gene: TRBJ1-3
d_gene: .
v_gene: TRBV7-2
abundance: .

CDR3nt: TGTGCCAGCAGCTTAAGTCCTCTAGGCGATGAGCAGTTCTTC
CDR3aa: CASSLSPLGDEQFF
j_gene: TRBJ2-1
d_gene: .
v_gene: TRBV7-3
abundance: .

CDR3nt: TGTGCCTGGAGTCCAGGACCCTTCCTGACGCAGTATTTT
CDR3aa: CAWSPGPFLTQYF
j_gene: TRBJ2-3
d_gene: .
v_gene: TRBV30
abundance: .

CDR3nt: TGTGCCCCACCACAGGGCCACGGGGATCATCAGCCCCAGCATTTT
CDR3aa: CAPPQGHGDHQPQHF
j_gene: TRBJ1-5
d_gene: .
v_gene: TRBV5-6
abundance: once

CDR3nt: TGTGCCAGCAGCCGGGGGACAAGTAGGGAAAAACTGTTTTTT
CDR3aa: CASSRGTSREKLFF
j_gene: TRBJ1-4
d_gene: .
v_gene: TRBV6-1
abundance: .

CDR3nt: TGTGCCAGCAGCGGACAGGGGGACTACGAGCAGTACTTC
CDR3aa: CASSGQGDYEQYF
j_gene: TRBJ2-7
d_gene: TRBD1
v_gene: TRBV9
abundance: .

CDR3nt: TGTGCCAGCAGCTTAGGGCCAGATAGCAATCAGCCCCAGCATTTT
CDR3aa: CASSLGPDSNQPQHF
j_gene: TRBJ1-5
d_gene: .
v_gene: TRBV7-2
abundance: once

CDR3nt: TGTGCCAGCAGAGGTAATTCGGTAGCCTACGAGCAGTACTTC
CDR3aa: CASRGNSVAYEQYF
j_gene: TRBJ2-7
d_gene: .
v_gene: TRBV2
abundance: .

CDR3nt: TGTGCCAGCAGTGAAGCTGGAAGGGGGGCTGAAGCTTTCTTT
CDR3aa: CASSEAGRGAEAFF
j_gene: TRBJ1-1
d_gene: .
v_gene: TRBV6-1
abundance: .

CDR3nt: TGTGCCAGCAGCCCCCGACAGGGAGGGACTGAAGCTTTCTTT
CDR3aa: CASSPRQGGTEAFF
j_gene: TRBJ1-1
d_gene: TRBD1
v_gene: TRBV9
abundance: .

CDR3nt: TGCGCCAGCAGCCAAGGACAATCCCTACAAGAGACCCAGTACTTC
CDR3aa: CASSQGQSLQETQYF
j_gene: TRBJ2-5
d_gene: .
v_gene: TRBV4-1
abundance: .

CDR3nt: TGCGCCAGCAGCTCGGGGCCTAGCGGGACCTACGAGCAGTACTTC
CDR3aa: CASSSGPSGTYEQYF
j_gene: TRBJ2-7
d_gene: TRBD2
v_gene: TRBV5-1
abundance: .

CDR3nt: TGTGCCAGCTCACCAAATGGACAGAACACCGGGGAGCTGTTTTTT
CDR3aa: CASSPNGQNTGELFF
j_gene: TRBJ2-2
d_gene: .
v_gene: TRBV18
abundance: .

CDR3nt: TGTGCCAGCAGTATAAACATCAGGGTTCCGGACACTGAAGCTTTCTTT
CDR3aa: CASSINIRVPDTEAFF
j_gene: TRBJ1-1
d_gene: .
v_gene: TRBV27
abundance: .

CDR3nt: TGTGCCAGCAGTTACCGCAACAGGGATAGGGGAAACACCATATATTTT
CDR3aa: CASSYRNRDRGNTIYF
j_gene: TRBJ1-3
d_gene: .
v_gene: TRBV6-6
abundance: once

CDR3nt: TGTGCCAGCAGTCTACGGAGGCGGGACCTGAACACCGGGGAGCTGTTTTTT
CDR3aa: CASSLRRRDLNTGELFF
j_gene: TRBJ2-2
d_gene: .
v_gene: TRBV27
abundance: .

CDR3nt: TGTGCCAGCAGCTTGGGGACAGGGGGCGAGATAGAGACCCAGTACTTC
CDR3aa: CASSLGTGGEIETQYF
j_gene: TRBJ2-5
d_gene: TRBD1
v_gene: TRBV7-9
abundance: .

CDR3nt: TGTGCCATCAAGGGTACAGCTCAAGAGACCCAGTACTTC
CDR3aa: CAIKGTAQETQYF
j_gene: TRBJ2-5
d_gene: .
v_gene: TRBV10-3
abundance: .

CDR3nt: TGTGCCAGTAGTAAAACAGGGGGCAACGAGCAGTACTTC
CDR3aa: CASSKTGGNEQYF
j_gene: TRBJ2-7
d_gene: TRBD1
v_gene: TRBV19
abundance: .

CDR3nt: TGCAGCGTCCCTCTAAACTATGGCTACACCTTC
CDR3aa: CSVPLNYGYTF
j_gene: TRBJ1-2
d_gene: .
v_gene: TRBV29-1
abundance: .

CDR3nt: TGTGCCAGCAGCCCACGGGCTGAACCGTACAATGAGCAGTTCTTC
CDR3aa: CASSPRAEPYNEQFF
j_gene: TRBJ2-1
d_gene: .
v_gene: TRBV9
abundance: .

CDR3nt: TGTGCCACCAGCAAGGGGGGAGGAATGAACACTGAAGCTTTCTTT
CDR3aa: CATSKGGGMNTEAFF
j_gene: TRBJ1-1
d_gene: .
v_gene: TRBV15
abundance: .

CDR3nt: TGTGCCAGCAGTCGACTAGACAGGGGTCAGCCCCAGCATTTT
CDR3aa: CASSRLDRGQPQHF
j_gene: TRBJ1-5
d_gene: TRBD1
v_gene: TRBV4-2
abundance: .

CDR3nt: TGTGCCAGCTCCCGCTTCCCGGGCGCCAAAAACATTCAGTACTTC
CDR3aa: CASSRFPGAKNIQYF
j_gene: TRBJ2-4
d_gene: .
v_gene: TRBV18
abundance: .

CDR3nt: TGTGCCAGCAGCCGCCCTGGGGAGTACGAGCAGTACTTC
CDR3aa: CASSRPGEYEQYF
j_gene: TRBJ2-7
d_gene: .
v_gene: TRBV7-7
abundance: .

CDR3nt: TGTGCCAGCAGCGTAGCTGGGCGGGGGGAAAAACTGTTTTTT
CDR3aa: CASSVAGRGEKLFF
j_gene: TRBJ1-4
d_gene: .
v_gene: TRBV9
abundance: .

CDR3nt: TGCGCCAGCAGCCGCGGTCAGGCCCGAACTAATGAAAAACTGTTTTTT
CDR3aa: CASSRGQARTNEKLFF
j_gene: TRBJ1-4
d_gene: .
v_gene: TRBV5-1
abundance: .

CDR3nt: TGTGCCAGCAGTGGGGACAGGACCTACGAGCAGTACTTC
CDR3aa: CASSGDRTYEQYF
j_gene: TRBJ2-7
d_gene: TRBD1
v_gene: TRBV2
abundance: .

CDR3nt: TGTGCCAGCAGCTTGAGGGTAATGAACACTGAAGCTTTCTTT
CDR3aa: CASSLRVMNTEAFF
j_gene: TRBJ1-1
d_gene: .
v_gene: TRBV5-4
abundance: .

CDR3nt: TGTGCCAGCAGCTTGGGCGGGAGTATGACAGATACGCAGTATTTT
CDR3aa: CASSLGGSMTDTQYF
j_gene: TRBJ2-3
d_gene: TRBD2
v_gene: TRBV5-5
abundance: .

CDR3nt: TGTGCCATCAGAAACAGGGGAACCTACGAGCAGTACTTC
CDR3aa: CAIRNRGTYEQYF
j_gene: TRBJ2-7
d_gene: TRBD1
v_gene: TRBV10-3
abundance: .